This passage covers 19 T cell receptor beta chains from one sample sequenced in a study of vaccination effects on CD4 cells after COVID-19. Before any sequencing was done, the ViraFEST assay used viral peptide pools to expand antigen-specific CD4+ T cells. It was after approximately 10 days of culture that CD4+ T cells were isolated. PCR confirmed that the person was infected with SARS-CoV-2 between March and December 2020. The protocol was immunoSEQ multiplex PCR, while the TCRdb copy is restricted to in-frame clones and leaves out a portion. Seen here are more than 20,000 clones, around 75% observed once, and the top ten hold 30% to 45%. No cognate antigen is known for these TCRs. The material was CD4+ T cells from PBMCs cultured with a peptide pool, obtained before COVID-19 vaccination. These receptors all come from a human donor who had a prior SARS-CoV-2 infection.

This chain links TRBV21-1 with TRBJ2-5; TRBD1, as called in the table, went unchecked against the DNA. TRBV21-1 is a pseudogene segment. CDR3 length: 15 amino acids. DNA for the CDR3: TGTGCCAGCAGCAAAGATCTTCCCAGGGGGGAGACCCAGTACTTC. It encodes CASSKDLPRGETQYF.

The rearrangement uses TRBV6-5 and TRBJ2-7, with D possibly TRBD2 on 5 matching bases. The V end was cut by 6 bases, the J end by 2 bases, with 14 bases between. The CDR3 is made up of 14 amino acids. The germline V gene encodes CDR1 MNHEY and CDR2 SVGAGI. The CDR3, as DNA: TGTGCCAGCAGCCAACGCGACGGGGCCTACGAGCAGTACTTC. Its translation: CASSQRDGAYEQYF.

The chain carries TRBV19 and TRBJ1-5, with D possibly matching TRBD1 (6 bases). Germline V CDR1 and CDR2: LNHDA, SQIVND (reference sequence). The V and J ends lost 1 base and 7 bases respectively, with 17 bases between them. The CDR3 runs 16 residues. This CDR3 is CASSIASQGEGQPQHF. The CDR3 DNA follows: TGTGCCAGTAGTATAGCTTCACAGGGTGAAGGGCAGCCCCAGCATTTT. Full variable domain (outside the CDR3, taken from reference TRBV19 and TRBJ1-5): DGGITQSPKYLFRKEGQNVTLSCEQNLNHDAMYWYRQDPGQGLRLIYYSQIVNDFQKGDIAEGYSVSREKKESFPLTVTSAQKNPTAFYLCASSIASQGEGQPQHFGDGTRLSIL.

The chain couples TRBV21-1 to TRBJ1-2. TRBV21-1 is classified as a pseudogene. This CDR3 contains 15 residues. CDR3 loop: CASSKEDPWDYGYTF. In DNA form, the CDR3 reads TGTGCCAGCAGCAAAGAGGATCCGTGGGACTATGGCTACACCTTC.

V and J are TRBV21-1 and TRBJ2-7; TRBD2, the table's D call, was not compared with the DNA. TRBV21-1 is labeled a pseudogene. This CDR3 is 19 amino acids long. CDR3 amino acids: CASSKFPLGVAGRLWEQYF. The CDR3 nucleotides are TGTGCCAGCAGCAAATTTCCCCTAGGGGTAGCGGGCCGGCTTTGGGAGCAGTACTTC.

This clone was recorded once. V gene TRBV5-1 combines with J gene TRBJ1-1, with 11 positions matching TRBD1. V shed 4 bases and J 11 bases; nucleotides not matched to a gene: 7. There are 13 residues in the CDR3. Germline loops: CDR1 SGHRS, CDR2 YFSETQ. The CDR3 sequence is CASSTGTGGLAFF. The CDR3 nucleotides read TGCGCCAGCAGCACGGGGACAGGGGGATTGGCTTTCTTT.

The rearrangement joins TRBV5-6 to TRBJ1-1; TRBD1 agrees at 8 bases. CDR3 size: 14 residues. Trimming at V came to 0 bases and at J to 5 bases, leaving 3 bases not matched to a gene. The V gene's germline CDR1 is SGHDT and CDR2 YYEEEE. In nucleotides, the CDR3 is TGTGCCAGCAGCTTGGCCAACAGGGGGACTGAAGCTTTCTTT. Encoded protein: CASSLANRGTEAFF.

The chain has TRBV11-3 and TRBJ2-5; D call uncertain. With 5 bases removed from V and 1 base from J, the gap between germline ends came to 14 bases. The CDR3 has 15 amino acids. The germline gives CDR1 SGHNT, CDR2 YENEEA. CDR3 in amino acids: CASSQTRLFQETQYF. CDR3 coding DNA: TGTGCCAGCAGCCAAACCCGACTGTTCCAAGAGACCCAGTACTTC.

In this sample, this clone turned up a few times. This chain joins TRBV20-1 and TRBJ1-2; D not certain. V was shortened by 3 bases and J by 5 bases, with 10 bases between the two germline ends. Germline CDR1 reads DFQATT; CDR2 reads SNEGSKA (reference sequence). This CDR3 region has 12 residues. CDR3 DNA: TGCAGTGCTAGTCCCGGCCTGTATGGCTACACCTTC. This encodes CSASPGLYGYTF.

The CDR3 spells CASSSGTGVGGYTF. CDR3 sequence (DNA): TGTGCCAGCAGTTCCGGGACAGGGGTGGGTGGCTACACCTTC. J is TRBJ1-2 and V is TRBV28, with 10 bases that match TRBD1. CDR3 length equals 14 residues. CDR1 and CDR2 (germline): MDHEN, SYDVKM. Trimming removed 4 bases from V and 7 bases from J; junction bases left unmatched: 6.

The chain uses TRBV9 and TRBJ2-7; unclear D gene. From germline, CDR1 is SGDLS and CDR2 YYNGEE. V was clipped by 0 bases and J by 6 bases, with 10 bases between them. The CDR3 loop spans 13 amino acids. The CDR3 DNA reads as TGTGCCAGCAGCGTAGATGAGGTCTCCGAGCAGTACTTC. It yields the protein CASSVDEVSEQYF.

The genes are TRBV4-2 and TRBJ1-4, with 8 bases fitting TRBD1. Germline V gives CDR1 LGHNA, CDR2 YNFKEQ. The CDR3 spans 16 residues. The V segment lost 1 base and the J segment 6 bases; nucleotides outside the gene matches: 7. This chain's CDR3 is CASSQAGGESDEKLFF. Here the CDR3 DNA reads TGTGCCAGCAGCCAAGCAGGGGGCGAGTCCGATGAAAAACTGTTTTTT.

The CDR3 DNA reads TGTGCCAGTAGTCTCCTACAGGGGATAACAGTCGGTGGCTACACCTTC. Translating it yields CASSLLQGITVGGYTF. This chain connects TRBV19 to TRBJ1-2, with 7 bases fitting TRBD1. Germline CDR1 and CDR2: LNHDA and SQIVND (reference sequence). V was clipped by 5 bases and J by 7 bases; unmatched bases: 16. This CDR3 spans 16 amino acids. The full variable domain, rest sourced from reference TRBV19 and TRBJ1-2, is DGGITQSPKYLFRKEGQNVTLSCEQNLNHDAMYWYRQDPGQGLRLIYYSQIVNDFQKGDIAEGYSVSREKKESFPLTVTSAQKNPTAFYLCASSLLQGITVGGYTFGSGTRLTVV.

The CDR3 loop reads CSVVGRYSYEQYF. The DNA for the CDR3 is TGCAGCGTTGTTGGGCGGTACTCCTACGAGCAGTACTTC. The gene calls are TRBV29-1 and TRBJ2-7; D is undetermined. The CDR3 has 13 residues. Per germline, CDR1 SQVTM and CDR2 ANQGSEA. Trimming left V 4 bases short and J 0 bases short, with 10 bases between.

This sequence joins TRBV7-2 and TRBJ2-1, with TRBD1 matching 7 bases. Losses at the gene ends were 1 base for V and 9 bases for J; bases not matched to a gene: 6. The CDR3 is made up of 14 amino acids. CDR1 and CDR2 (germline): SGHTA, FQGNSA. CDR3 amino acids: CASSLVRGGGEQFF. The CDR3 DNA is TGTGCCAGCAGCTTAGTGAGAGGGGGCGGTGAGCAGTTCTTC.

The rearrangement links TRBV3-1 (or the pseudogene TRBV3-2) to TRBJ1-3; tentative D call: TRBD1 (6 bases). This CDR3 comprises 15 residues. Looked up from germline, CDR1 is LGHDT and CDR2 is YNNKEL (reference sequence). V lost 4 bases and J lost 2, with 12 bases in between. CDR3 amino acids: CASSLTGNPGNTIYF. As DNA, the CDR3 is TGTGCCAGCAGCCTAACAGGGAATCCTGGAAACACCATATATTTT.

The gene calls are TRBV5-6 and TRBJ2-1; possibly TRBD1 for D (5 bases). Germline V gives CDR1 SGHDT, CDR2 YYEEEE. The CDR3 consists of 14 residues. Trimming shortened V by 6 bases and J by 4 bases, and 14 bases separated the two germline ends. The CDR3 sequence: CASTPRQSYNEQFF. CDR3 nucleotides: TGTGCCAGCACCCCACGACAGAGTTACAATGAGCAGTTCTTC.

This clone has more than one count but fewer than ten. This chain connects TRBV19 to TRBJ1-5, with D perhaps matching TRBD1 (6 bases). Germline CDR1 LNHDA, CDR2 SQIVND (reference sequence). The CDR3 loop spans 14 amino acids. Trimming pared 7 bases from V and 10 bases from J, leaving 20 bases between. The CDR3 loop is CASTSRDMLFPQHF. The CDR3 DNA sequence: TGTGCCAGTACTAGCCGGGACATGTTGTTCCCCCAGCATTTT.

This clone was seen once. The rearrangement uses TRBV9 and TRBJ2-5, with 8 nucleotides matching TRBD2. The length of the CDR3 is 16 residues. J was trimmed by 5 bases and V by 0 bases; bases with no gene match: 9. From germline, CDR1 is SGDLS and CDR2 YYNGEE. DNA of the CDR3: TGTGCCAGCAGCGTAGCAAACGGGAGGGCCGGTGAGACCCAGTACTTC. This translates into CASSVANGRAGETQYF.